These T cell receptor beta chains were read from a single sample in a study of T cell responses to AZD1222 COVID-19 vaccine. TCRdb keeps only in-frame clones here, not all; method: immunoSEQ multiplex PCR. The profile covers roughly 66,000 clones, with roughly 84% appearing a single time and 7.3% taken by the ten largest. Here the sequenced sample was peripheral blood, taken on day 0 of AZD1222 vaccination. These receptor sequences come from an adult in good health. Each CDR3 is given with its conserved first and last residue. A D gene is named only where the DNA matches it firmly. Size is stated for part of the rows, as once, few or many counts, or as a class when the clone is expanded.

size	D	length	V	J	DNA	CDR3
.	.	12	TRBV28	TRBJ2-2	TGTGCCAGCTTTACAGGCACCGGGGAGCTGTTTTTT	CASFTGTGELFF
.	.	12	TRBV7-9	TRBJ1-1	TGTGCCAGCAGCGACATGAACACTGAAGCTTTCTTT	CASSDMNTEAFF
.	.	17	TRBV5-1	TRBJ2-3	TGCGCCAGCAGCTTGTTGAATCTGGGCAGGGTCGACGATACGCAGTATTTT	CASSLLNLGRVDDTQYF
.	.	15	TRBV28	TRBJ1-4	TGTGCCAGCAGCCCGTTGGGGTCGTACGATGAAAAACTGTTTTTT	CASSPLGSYDEKLFF
.	.	15	TRBV5-6	TRBJ2-2	TGTGCCAGCAGCCCCGAGGCCCCGAACACCGGGGAGCTGTTTTTT	CASSPEAPNTGELFF
once	TRBD1	14	TRBV5-1	TRBJ1-2	TGCGCCAGCAGCTTGGACGGGACAGAGTATGGCTACACCTTC	CASSLDGTEYGYTF
.	TRBD1	14	TRBV29-1	TRBJ1-5	TGCAGCGTTGCGGACAGGGCGAGCAATCAGCCCCAGCATTTT	CSVADRASNQPQHF
.	.	15	TRBV5-1	TRBJ1-1	TGCGCCAGCAGCTTGGAGGTGGGGTGGGACACTGAAGCTTTCTTT	CASSLEVGWDTEAFF
.	.	15	TRBV19	TRBJ2-3	TGTGCCAGTAGTATTACCGGGACCGCGCAGGATACGCAGTATTTT	CASSITGTAQDTQYF
once	TRBD1	17	TRBV6-2/TRBV6-3	TRBJ2-6	TGTGCCAGCAGTTCACTAAGAAGGGGGCCGGGGGCCAACGTCCTGACTTTC	CASSSLRRGPGANVLTF
.	.	14	TRBV19	TRBJ1-2	TGTGCCAGTAGCGAGGCAATCCAGGGCTATGGCTACACCTTC	CASSEAIQGYGYTF
once	.	17	TRBV28	TRBJ2-2	TGTGCCAGCATTTCGATCGGAGGGTTCGGATACACCGGGGAGCTGTTTTTT	CASISIGGFGYTGELFF
.	.	13	TRBV3-1/TRBV3-2	TRBJ2-5	TGTGCCAGCAGCCAAACATACGAAGAGACCCAGTACTTC	CASSQTYEETQYF
.	.	13	TRBV10-2	TRBJ1-1	TGCGCCAGCAGTTGGGGGATGAACACTGAAGCTTTCTTT	CASSWGMNTEAFF
.	.	15	TRBV5-1	TRBJ2-3	TGCGCCAGCAGCTCTCCATTAAAAGGCACAGATACGCAGTATTTT	CASSSPLKGTDTQYF
.	TRBD1	14	TRBV4-3	TRBJ1-1	TGCGCCAGCAGCCGGAGAGCAGGGGGCACTGAAGCTTTCTTT	CASSRRAGGTEAFF
.	.	11	TRBV18	TRBJ2-5	TGTGCCAGCTCAAACAGGGAGACCCAGTACTTC	CASSNRETQYF
few	.	14	TRBV2	TRBJ1-6	TGTGCCAGCAGTGAAGGGCAGTGGAATTCACCCCTCCACTTT	CASSEGQWNSPLHF
.	TRBD1	14	TRBV7-2	TRBJ1-2	TGTGCCAGCAGGCTGGGACAGGGGGCTGGTGGCTACACCTTC	CASRLGQGAGGYTF
few	.	17	TRBV14	TRBJ2-7	TGTGCCAGCAGCCAAGACTCACCGGGGGAAAGACCCCACGAGCAGTACTTC	CASSQDSPGERPHEQYF
few	.	16	TRBV21-1	TRBJ1-2	TGTGCCAGCAGCTCTTTGTCGCAGGACTTAATATGTACCTACACCTTC	CASSSLSQDLICTYTF
.	.	14	TRBV9	TRBJ1-1	TGTGCCAGCAGGAGCGGTCAAGGGGGGACTGAAGCTTTCTTT	CASRSGQGGTEAFF
.	.	13	TRBV4-1	TRBJ2-7	TGCGCCAGCAGCCACCCAGGAGGCTACGAGCAGTACTTC	CASSHPGGYEQYF
.	.	13	TRBV12-3/TRBV12-4	TRBJ2-3	TGTGCCAGCAGCCGTGGGCCGGGGGATACGCAGTATTTT	CASSRGPGDTQYF
.	TRBD1	15	TRBV10-3	TRBJ2-7	TGTGCCATCAGTGGCACCGGGACAGGGCAGTACGAGCAGTACTTC	CAISGTGTGQYEQYF
.	TRBD1	14	TRBV19	TRBJ1-1	TGTGCCAGTAGTACGACAGGGGGCGGCACTGAAGCTTTCTTT	CASSTTGGGTEAFF
.	.	14	TRBV25-1	TRBJ2-3	TGTGCCAGCAGGGAGGAGGCCTCCACAGATACGCAGTATTTT	CASREEASTDTQYF
once	.	15	TRBV2	TRBJ1-6	TGTGCCAGCAGTGAACGGAGCTCCTATAATTCACCCCTCCACTTT	CASSERSSYNSPLHF
.	TRBD1	14	TRBV11-1	TRBJ1-2	TGTGCCAGCAGCTCGGACAGGGGTAACTATGGCTACACCTTC	CASSSDRGNYGYTF
.	TRBD1	16	TRBV28	TRBJ2-5	TGTGCCAGCAGACCGCTTGCCGACAGGGTGGGAGAGACCCAGTACTTC	CASRPLADRVGETQYF
.	.	13	TRBV6-5	TRBJ1-5	TGTGCCAGCACCTTGGGTAGCAATCAGCCCCAGCATTTT	CASTLGSNQPQHF
.	.	17	TRBV11-3	TRBJ2-3	TGTGCCAGCAGCTCAGTGAGAGGACATTCTAGCACAGATACGCAGTATTTT	CASSSVRGHSSTDTQYF
.	.	12	TRBV28	TRBJ1-3	TGTGCCAGCAGAAGCCGCGGGAACACCATATATTTT	CASRSRGNTIYF
few	.	13	TRBV20-1	TRBJ1-1	TGCAGTGCTAGTTATAGGTCCCGGACTGAAGCTTTCTTT	CSASYRSRTEAFF
.	.	16	TRBV4-1	TRBJ2-7	TGCGCCAGCAGCCAAGGCCAGGGGTCTACCTCCTACGAGCAGTACTTC	CASSQGQGSTSYEQYF
.	.	15	TRBV5-1	TRBJ2-7	TGCGCCAGCAGCTTACATACCGGGACATACTACGAGCAGTACTTC	CASSLHTGTYYEQYF
.	.	13	TRBV18	TRBJ2-2	TGTGCCAGCTCACCCAGGAACACCGGGGAGCTGTTTTTT	CASSPRNTGELFF